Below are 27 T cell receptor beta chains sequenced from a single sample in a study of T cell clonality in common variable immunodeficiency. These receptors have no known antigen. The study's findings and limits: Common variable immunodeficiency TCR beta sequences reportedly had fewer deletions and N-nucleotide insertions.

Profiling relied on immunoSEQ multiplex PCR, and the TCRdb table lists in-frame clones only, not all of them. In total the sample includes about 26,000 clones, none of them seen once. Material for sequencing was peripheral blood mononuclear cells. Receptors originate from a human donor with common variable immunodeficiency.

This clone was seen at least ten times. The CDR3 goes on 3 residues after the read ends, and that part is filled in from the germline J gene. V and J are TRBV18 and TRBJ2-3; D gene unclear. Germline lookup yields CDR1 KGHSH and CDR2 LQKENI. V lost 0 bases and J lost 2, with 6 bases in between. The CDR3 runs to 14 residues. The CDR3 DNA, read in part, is TGTGCCAGCTCACCACCGGCAATCACAGATACG. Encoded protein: CASSPPAITDT. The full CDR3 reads CASSPPAITDTQYF.

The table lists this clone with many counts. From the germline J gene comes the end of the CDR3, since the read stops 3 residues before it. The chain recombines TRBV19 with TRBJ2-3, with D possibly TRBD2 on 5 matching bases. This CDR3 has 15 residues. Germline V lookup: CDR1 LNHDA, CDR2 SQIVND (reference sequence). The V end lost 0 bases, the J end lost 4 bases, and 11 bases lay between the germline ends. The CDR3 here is CASSIDQQEADTQYF. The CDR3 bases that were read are TGTGCCAGTAGTATAGATCAGCAGGAGGCAGATACG.

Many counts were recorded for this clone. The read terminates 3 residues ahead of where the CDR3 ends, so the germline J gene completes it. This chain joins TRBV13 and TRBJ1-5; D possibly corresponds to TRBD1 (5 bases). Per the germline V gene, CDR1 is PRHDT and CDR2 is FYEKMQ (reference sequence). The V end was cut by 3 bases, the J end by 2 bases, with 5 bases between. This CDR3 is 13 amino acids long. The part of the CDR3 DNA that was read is TGTGCCAGCAGCTTCAGGGGCAATCAGCCC. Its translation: CASSFRGNQP. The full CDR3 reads CASSFRGNQPQHF.

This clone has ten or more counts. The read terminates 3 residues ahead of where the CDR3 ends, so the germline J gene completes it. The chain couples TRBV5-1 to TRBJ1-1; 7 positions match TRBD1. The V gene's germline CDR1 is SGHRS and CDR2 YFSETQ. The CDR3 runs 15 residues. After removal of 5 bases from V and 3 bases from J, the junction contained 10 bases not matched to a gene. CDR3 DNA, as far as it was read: TGCGCCAGCAGGCGGTCGACAGGGATCGACACTGAA. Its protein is CASRRSTGIDTE. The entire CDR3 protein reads CASRRSTGIDTEAFF.

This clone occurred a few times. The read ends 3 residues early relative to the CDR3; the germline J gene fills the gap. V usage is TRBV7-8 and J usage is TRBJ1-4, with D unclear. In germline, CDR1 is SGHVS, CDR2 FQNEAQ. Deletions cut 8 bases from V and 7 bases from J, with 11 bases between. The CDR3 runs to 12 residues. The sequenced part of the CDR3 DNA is TGTGCCAGCCAGCGGATAGGTGAAAAA. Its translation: CASQRIGEK. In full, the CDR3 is CASQRIGEKLFF. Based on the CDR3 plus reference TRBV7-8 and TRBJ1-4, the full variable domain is GAGVSQSPRYKVAKRGQDVALRCDPISGHVSLFWYQQALGQGPEFLTYFQNEAQLDKSGLPSDRFFAERPEGSVSTLKIQRTQQEDSAVYLCASQRIGEKLFFGSGTQLSVL.

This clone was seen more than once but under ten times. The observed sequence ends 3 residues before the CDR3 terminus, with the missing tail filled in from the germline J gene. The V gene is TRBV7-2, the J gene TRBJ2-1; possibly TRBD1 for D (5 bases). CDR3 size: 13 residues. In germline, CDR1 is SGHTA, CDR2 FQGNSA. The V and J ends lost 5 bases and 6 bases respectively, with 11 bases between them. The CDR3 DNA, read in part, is TGTGCCAGCAGCCCAAACAGGCTCAATGAG. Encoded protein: CASSPNRLNE. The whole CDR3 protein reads CASSPNRLNEQFF.

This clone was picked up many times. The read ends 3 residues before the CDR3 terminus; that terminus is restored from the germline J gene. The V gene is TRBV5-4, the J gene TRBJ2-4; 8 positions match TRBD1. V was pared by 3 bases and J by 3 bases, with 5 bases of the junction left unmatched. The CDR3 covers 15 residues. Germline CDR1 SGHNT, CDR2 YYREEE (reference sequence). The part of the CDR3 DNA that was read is TGTGCCAGCAGCTCCTCCGGGACAGGCAAAAACATT. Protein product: CASSSSGTGKNI. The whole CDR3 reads CASSSSGTGKNIQYF.

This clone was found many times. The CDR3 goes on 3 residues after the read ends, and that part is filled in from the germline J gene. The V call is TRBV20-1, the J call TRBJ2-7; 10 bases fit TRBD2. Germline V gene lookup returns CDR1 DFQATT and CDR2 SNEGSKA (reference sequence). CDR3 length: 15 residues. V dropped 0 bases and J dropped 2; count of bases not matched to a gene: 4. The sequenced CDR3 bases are TGCAGTGCTAGAGATCTAACTAGCGGGACCTACGAG. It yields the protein CSARDLTSGTYE. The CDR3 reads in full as CSARDLTSGTYEQYF.

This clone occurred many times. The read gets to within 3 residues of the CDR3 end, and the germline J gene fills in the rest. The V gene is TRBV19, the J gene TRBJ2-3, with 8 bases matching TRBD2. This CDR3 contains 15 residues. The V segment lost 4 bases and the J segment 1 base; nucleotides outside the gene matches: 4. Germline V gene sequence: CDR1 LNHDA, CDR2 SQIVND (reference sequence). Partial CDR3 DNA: TGTGCCAGTAGTACCTATAGCGGGGGCACAGATACG. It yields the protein CASSTYSGGTDT. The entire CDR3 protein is CASSTYSGGTDTQYF.

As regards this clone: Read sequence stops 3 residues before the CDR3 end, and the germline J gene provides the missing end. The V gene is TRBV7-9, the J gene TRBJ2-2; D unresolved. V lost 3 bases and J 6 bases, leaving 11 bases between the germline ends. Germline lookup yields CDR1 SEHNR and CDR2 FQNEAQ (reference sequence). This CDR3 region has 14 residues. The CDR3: CASSFSIAPGELFF. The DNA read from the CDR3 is TGTGCCAGCAGCTTTTCAATAGCACCCGGGGAG.

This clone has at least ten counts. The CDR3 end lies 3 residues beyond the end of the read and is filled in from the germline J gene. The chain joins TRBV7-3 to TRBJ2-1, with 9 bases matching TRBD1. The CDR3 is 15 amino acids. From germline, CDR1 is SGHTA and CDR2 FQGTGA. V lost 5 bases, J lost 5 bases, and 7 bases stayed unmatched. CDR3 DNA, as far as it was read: TGTGCCAGCAGCCCGACAGGGGGGCCCAACAATGAG. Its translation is CASSPTGGPNNE. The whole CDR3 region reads CASSPTGGPNNEQFF.

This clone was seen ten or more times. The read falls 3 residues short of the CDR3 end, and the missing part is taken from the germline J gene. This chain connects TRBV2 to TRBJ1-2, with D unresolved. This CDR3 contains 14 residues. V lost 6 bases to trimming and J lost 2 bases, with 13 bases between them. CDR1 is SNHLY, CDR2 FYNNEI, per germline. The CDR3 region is CASRDQATNYGYTF. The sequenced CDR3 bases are TGTGCCAGCAGAGACCAGGCGACCAACTATGGC.

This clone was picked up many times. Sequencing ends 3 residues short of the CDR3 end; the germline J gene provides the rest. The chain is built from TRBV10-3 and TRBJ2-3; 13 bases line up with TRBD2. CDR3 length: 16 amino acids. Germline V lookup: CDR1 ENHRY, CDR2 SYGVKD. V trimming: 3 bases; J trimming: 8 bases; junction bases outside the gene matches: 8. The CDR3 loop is CAISETSGGARGTQYF. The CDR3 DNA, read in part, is TGTGCCATCAGTGAAACTAGCGGGGGGGCCAGGGGTACG.

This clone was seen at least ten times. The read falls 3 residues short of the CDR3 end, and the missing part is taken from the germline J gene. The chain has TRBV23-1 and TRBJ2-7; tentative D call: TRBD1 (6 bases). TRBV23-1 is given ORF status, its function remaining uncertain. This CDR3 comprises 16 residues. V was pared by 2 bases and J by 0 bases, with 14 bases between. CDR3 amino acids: CASSQPADRSSYEQYF. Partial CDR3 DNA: TGCGCCAGCAGTCAACCTGCAGACAGGAGCTCCTACGAG.

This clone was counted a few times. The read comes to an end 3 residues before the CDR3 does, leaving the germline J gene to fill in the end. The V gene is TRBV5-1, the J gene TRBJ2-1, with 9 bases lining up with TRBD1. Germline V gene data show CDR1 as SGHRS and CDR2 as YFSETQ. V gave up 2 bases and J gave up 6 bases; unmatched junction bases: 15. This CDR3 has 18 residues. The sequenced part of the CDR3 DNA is TGCGCCAGCAGCTTCGAACCGACCGGGACAGGGTTTTCCAATGAG. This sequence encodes CASSFEPTGTGFSNE. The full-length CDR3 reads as CASSFEPTGTGFSNEQFF.

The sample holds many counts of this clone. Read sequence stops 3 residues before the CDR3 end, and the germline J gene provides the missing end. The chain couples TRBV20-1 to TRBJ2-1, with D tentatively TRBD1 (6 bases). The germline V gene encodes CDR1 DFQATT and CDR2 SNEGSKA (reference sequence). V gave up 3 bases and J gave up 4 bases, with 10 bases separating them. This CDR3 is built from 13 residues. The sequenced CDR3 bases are TGCAGTGCTAGTCCAGGGGATTACAATGAG. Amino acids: CSASPGDYNE. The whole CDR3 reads CSASPGDYNEQFF.

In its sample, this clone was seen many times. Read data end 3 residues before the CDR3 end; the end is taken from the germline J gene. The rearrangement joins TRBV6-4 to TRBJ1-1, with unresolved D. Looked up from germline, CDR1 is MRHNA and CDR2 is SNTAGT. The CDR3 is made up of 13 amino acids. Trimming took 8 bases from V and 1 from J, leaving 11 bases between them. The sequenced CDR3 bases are TGTGCCAGCCTGGCTGGGCCGAACACTGAA. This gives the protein CASLAGPNTE. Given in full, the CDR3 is CASLAGPNTEAFF.

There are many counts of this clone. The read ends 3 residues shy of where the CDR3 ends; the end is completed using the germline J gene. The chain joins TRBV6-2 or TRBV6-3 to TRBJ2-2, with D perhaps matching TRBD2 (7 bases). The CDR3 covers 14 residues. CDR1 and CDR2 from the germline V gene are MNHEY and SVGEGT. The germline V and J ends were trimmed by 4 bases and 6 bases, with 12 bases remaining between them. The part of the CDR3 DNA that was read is TGTGCCAGCAGTTGGGCGGGGGCTCCCGGGGAG. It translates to CASSWAGAPGE. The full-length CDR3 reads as CASSWAGAPGELFF.

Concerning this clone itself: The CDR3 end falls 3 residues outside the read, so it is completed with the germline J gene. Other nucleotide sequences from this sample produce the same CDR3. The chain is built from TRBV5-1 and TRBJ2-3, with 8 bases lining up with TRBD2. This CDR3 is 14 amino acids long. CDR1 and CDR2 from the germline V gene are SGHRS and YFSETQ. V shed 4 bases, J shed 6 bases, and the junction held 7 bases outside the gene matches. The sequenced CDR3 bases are TGCGCCAGCAGCGCGGGGGGCCCCCAGGATACG. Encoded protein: CASSAGGPQDT. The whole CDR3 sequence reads CASSAGGPQDTQYF.

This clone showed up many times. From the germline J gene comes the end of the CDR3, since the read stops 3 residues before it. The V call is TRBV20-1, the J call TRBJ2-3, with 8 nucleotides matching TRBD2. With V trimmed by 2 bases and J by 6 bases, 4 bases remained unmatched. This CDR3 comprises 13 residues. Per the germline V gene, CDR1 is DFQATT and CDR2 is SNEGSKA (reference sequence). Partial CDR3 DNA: TGCAGTGCTAGAACGGGGGGGTTGGATACG. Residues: CSARTGGLDT. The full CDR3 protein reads CSARTGGLDTQYF.

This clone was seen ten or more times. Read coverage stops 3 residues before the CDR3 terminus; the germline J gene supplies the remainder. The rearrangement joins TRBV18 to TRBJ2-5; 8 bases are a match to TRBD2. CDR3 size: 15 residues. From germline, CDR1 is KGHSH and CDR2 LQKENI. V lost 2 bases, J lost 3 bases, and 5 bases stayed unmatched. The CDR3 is CASSPVTSDKETQYF. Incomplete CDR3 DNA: TGTGCCAGCTCACCAGTGACTAGCGACAAAGAGACC.

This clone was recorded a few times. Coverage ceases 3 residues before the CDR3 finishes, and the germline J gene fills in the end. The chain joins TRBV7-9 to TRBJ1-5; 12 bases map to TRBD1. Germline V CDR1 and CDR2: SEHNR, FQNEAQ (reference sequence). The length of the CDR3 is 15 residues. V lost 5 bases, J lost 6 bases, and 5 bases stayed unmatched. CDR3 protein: CASSQGQGAGQPQHF. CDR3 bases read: TGTGCCAGCAGCCAGGGACAGGGGGCCGGTCAGCCC.

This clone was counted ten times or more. CDR3 sequence reads: CASRETGPRLEYTF. CDR3 bases read: TGTGCCAGCAGGGAGACAGGCCCAAGGTTGGAG. The chain joins TRBV2 to TRBJ1-2, with D maybe TRBD1 (6 bases). Read data end 3 residues before the CDR3 end; the end is taken from the germline J gene. Germline V gives CDR1 SNHLY, CDR2 FYNNEI. This CDR3 has 14 amino acids. The full variable domain, completed using reference TRBV2 and TRBJ1-2, is EPEVTQTPSHQVTQMGQEVILRCVPISNHLYFYWYRQILGQKVEFLVSFYNNEISEKSEIFDDQFSVERPDGSNFTLKIRSTKLEDSAMYFCASRETGPRLEYTFGSGTRLTVV.

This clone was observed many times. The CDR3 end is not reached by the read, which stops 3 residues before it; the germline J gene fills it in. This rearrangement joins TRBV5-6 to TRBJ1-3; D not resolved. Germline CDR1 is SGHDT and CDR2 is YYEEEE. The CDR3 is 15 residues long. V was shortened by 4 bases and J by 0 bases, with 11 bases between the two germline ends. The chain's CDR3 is CASSPYGSSGNTIYF. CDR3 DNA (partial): TGTGCCAGCAGCCCGTATGGCAGCTCTGGAAACACC.

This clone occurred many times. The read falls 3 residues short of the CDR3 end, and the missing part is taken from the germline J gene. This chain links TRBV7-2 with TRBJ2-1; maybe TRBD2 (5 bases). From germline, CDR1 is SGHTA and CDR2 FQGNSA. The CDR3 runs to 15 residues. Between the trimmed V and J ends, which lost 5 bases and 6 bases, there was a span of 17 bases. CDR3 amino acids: CASSSGTRSSNEQFF. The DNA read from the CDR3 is TGTGCCAGCAGCAGCGGCACTAGGTCGAGCAATGAG.

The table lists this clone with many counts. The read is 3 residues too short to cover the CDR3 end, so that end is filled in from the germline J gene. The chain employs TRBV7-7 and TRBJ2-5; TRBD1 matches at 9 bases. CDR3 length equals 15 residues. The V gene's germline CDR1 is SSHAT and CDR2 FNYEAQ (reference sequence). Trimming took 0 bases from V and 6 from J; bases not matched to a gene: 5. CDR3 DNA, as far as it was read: TGTGCCAGCAGCTTAGCGAGGACAGGGGCTCAGACC. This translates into CASSLARTGAQT. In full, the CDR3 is CASSLARTGAQTQYF.

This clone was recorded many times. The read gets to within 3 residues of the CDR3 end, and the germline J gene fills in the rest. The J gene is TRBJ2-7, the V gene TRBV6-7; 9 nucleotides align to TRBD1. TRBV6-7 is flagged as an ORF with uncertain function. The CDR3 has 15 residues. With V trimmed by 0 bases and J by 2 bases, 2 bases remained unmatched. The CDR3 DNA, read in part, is TGTGCCAGCAGTTACTCGGGACAGGGAGCCTACGAG. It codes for CASSYSGQGAYE. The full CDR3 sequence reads CASSYSGQGAYEQYF.